The T cell receptor (beta chain) described here comes from a study of blood T cell repertoires in COVID-19. Study at large: Both acute and convalescent COVID-19 samples were obtained from the United States, Italy and Spain.

Germline V lookup: CDR1 MDHEN, CDR2 SYDVKM. V lost 7 bases to trimming and J lost 6 bases, with 19 bases between them. This CDR3 contains 15 residues. Generated by immunoSEQ multiplex PCR, the TCRdb table keeps only in-frame clones and is missing some. The sample carries 250,000 to 350,000 clones, roughly 90% recorded once. This receptor was taken from a woman aged 60-70 years with acute or convalescent COVID-19. This chain joins TRBV28 and TRBJ2-1; perhaps TRBD2 as D (5 bases). Sequenced input: peripheral blood. The CDR3 DNA reads TGTGCCAGCACCATGGACGGGAACGGCGGCAATGAGCAGTTCTTC. Protein: CASTMDGNGGNEQFF.